These T cell receptor beta chains were read from a single sample in a study of blood T cell repertoires in COVID-19. Repertoires were generated with immunoSEQ multiplex PCR, while TCRdb's copy carries only in-frame clones and drops some. The table shows 75,000 to 90,000 clones, with approximately 82% occurring only once. The sequencing input was peripheral blood. These receptors all come from a human donor in a cohort sampled during active COVID-19. Each CDR3 is given with its conserved first and last residue. D genes are given only for firm matches. Clone sizes are given selectively: once, few, many, or a class where the clone is expanded.

-	14	-	TRBV7-2	TRBJ2-5	TGTGCCAGCAGCTTAGGGAACAGGGCGGAGACCCAGTACTTC	CASSLGNRAETQYF
-	13	-	TRBV5-5	TRBJ1-6	TGTGCCAGCAGCCTATCATCTGATTCACCCCTCCACTTT	CASSLSSDSPLHF
-	16	TRBD1	TRBV27	TRBJ2-7	TGTGCCAGCAGTCCGACGGGACAGGACCGGGCCTACGAGCAGTACTTC	CASSPTGQDRAYEQYF
-	15	TRBD2	TRBV9	TRBJ2-1	TGTGCCAGCAGCCCCGGGACTAGCTTTTTCTATGAGCAGTTCTTC	CASSPGTSFFYEQFF
-	12	-	TRBV10-2	TRBJ2-2	TGCGCCAGTACATCGAACACCGGGGAGCTGTTTTTT	CASTSNTGELFF
-	15	TRBD1	TRBV5-6	TRBJ2-5	TGTGCCAGCAGCTTGGCCGGGACAGGGGGCGAGACCCAGTACTTC	CASSLAGTGGETQYF
few	17	-	TRBV28	TRBJ1-5	TGTGCCAGCAGCAGGTCCTTGGACAGACGTGGAAATCAGCCCCAGCATTTT	CASSRSLDRRGNQPQHF
-	13	-	TRBV7-9	TRBJ1-2	TGTGCCAGCAGCTCAGGTGATAGCTATGGCTACACCTTC	CASSSGDSYGYTF
few	14	TRBD1	TRBV28	TRBJ1-2	TGTGCCAGCGCAGGGACAGGACTTTCCTATGGCTACACCTTC	CASAGTGLSYGYTF
few	13	-	TRBV29-1	TRBJ2-2	TGCAGCGTTGCATTTACGGGGTCCGGGGAGCTGTTTTTT	CSVAFTGSGELFF
-	14	TRBD1	TRBV5-6	TRBJ2-7	TGTGCCAGCAGCCTGGGGGACAGAGTCTACGAGCAGTACTTC	CASSLGDRVYEQYF
-	15	TRBD1	TRBV5-1	TRBJ1-1	TGCGCCAGCAGCCTAGGGACAGACCAGAACACTGAAGCTTTCTTT	CASSLGTDQNTEAFF
-	14	-	TRBV28	TRBJ2-7	TGTGCCAGCAGTCCTGCCGGGACTTCCTACGAGCAGTACTTC	CASSPAGTSYEQYF
once	16	TRBD2	TRBV9	TRBJ2-1	TGTGCCAGCAGCGTCCCAGCGGGAGGCATTGTTAATGAGCAGTTCTTC	CASSVPAGGIVNEQFF
-	14	TRBD1	TRBV28	TRBJ2-7	TGTGCCAGCAGTTTCAAGGACAGGGACAACGAGCAGTACTTC	CASSFKDRDNEQYF
-	13	-	TRBV29-1	TRBJ1-5	TGCAGCGTTGTCGCGGTGGTAGGTCAGCCCCAGCATTTT	CSVVAVVGQPQHF
-	15	-	TRBV5-1	TRBJ1-1	TGCGCCAGCAGCTTGAGTCTTCCGACAGCCGGGCCGGCTTTCTTT	CASSLSLPTAGPAFF
-	15	-	TRBV15	TRBJ2-2	TGTGCCACCACCCATGTGGTCGGTTACACCGGGGAGCTGTTTTTT	CATTHVVGYTGELFF
-	15	TRBD1	TRBV18	TRBJ2-1	TGTGCCAGCTCACCACCGGACAGGGAGAGCTATGAGCAGTTCTTC	CASSPPDRESYEQFF
-	14	-	TRBV4-3	TRBJ2-3	TGCGCCAGCAGCCACAGGGACTCCACAGATACGCAGTATTTT	CASSHRDSTDTQYF
-	15	-	TRBV5-8	TRBJ1-5	TGTGCCAGCAGCTTGGCCGTCCAGGGGAGCGGGCCCCAGCATTTT	CASSLAVQGSGPQHF
-	13	-	TRBV28	TRBJ1-5	TGTGCCAGCAGTTTCATTCCGGGTCAGCCCCAGCATTTT	CASSFIPGQPQHF
-	15	-	TRBV4-1	TRBJ1-3	TGCGCCAGCAGCCGAGTAACTCCTTCGGGAAACACCATATATTTT	CASSRVTPSGNTIYF
-	15	-	TRBV7-9	TRBJ2-7	TGTGCCAGCAGCTTACAGGGTACCGCGGCCTACGAGCAGTACTTC	CASSLQGTAAYEQYF
-	14	TRBD2	TRBV19	TRBJ2-1	TGTGCCAGTAGCCTTAGCGGGGGGTACAATGAGCAGTTCTTC	CASSLSGGYNEQFF
-	16	-	TRBV7-9	TRBJ2-3	TGTGCCAGCAGCCCCCAGACAGATCCTCTCACAGATACGCAGTATTTT	CASSPQTDPLTDTQYF
-	14	TRBD2	TRBV2	TRBJ2-7	TGTGCCAGTCACCTAGCGGGGTCCTCCTACGAGCAGTACTTC	CASHLAGSSYEQYF
-	15	-	TRBV3-1/TRBV3-2	TRBJ2-1	TGTGCCAGCAGCCAATTCCCCCCCGAGTACAATGAGCAGTTCTTC	CASSQFPPEYNEQFF